This T cell receptor (beta chain) was captured by sequencing in a study of T cells after yellow fever vaccination. V trimming: 11 bases; J trimming: 6 bases; junction bases outside the gene matches: 14. The CDR3 is 14 residues long. Germline V gives CDR1 SGHTA, CDR2 FQGNSA. Synthesis of TCR cDNA relied on 5'RACE template switching, which attached a universal primer site and UMIs. MiXCR, run by TCRdb on the 5' RACE reads, gives a single entry per CDR3 protein. The sample yields 300,000 to 400,000 distinct CDR3 sequences, roughly an eighth seen once. The receptor's source is a man younger than 35 who received the YFV17D yellow fever vaccine. The V gene is TRBV7-2, the J gene TRBJ1-2; the match to TRBD1 covers 8 bases. This material consisted of CD4+ T cells sorted from PBMCs, taken 15 days after the yellow fever booster vaccination. The CDR3 DNA follows: TGTGCCGGCGGTCCCCCGGACAGGGATCATGGCTACACCTTC. Encoded protein: CAGGPPDRDHGYTF.